The 17 T cell receptor beta chains below all came from one sample that was sequenced in a study of blood T cell repertoires in COVID-19. Repertoires were generated with immunoSEQ multiplex PCR, while TCRdb's copy carries only in-frame clones and drops some. The table has more than 250,000 clones, around 86% seen once. Sequenced material: peripheral blood. The receptor source for this set is a woman aged 45 to 65 with acute or convalescent COVID-19.

The chain has TRBV27 and TRBJ2-5, with a tentative D call TRBD2 (6 bases). With 2 bases removed from V and 5 bases from J, the gap between germline ends came to 18 bases. Per the germline V gene, CDR1 is MNHEY and CDR2 is SMNVEV (reference sequence). This CDR3 is built from 16 residues. The CDR3 region is CASSLEYAGLGETQYF. CDR3 in DNA: TGTGCCAGCAGTTTAGAGTATGCGGGGCTCGGGGAGACCCAGTACTTC.

The chain carries TRBV11-2 and TRBJ2-1; D might be TRBD2 (5 bases). This CDR3 contains 17 residues. The V end was cut by 1 base, the J end by 5 bases, with 18 bases between. Germline V lookup: CDR1 SGHAT, CDR2 FQNNGV. CDR3 bases: TGTGCCAGCAGCTTAGCCCCATGGAGGATTTCGGACAATGAGCAGTTCTTC. It encodes CASSLAPWRISDNEQFF.

This clone was found a few times. V and J are TRBV28 and TRBJ2-7; 7 nucleotides line up with TRBD1. This CDR3 region has 14 residues. Germline values: CDR1 MDHEN, CDR2 SYDVKM. V shed 2 bases, J shed 2 bases, and the junction held 3 bases outside the gene matches. CDR3 protein: CASSLGTAPYEQYF. CDR3 DNA sequence: TGTGCCAGCAGTTTAGGGACAGCACCCTACGAGCAGTACTTC.

The V and J genes are TRBV6-5 and TRBJ1-2, with D unresolved. This CDR3 contains 13 residues. Trimming pared 8 bases from V and 4 bases from J, leaving 14 bases between. Germline assignment: CDR1 MNHEY and CDR2 SVGAGI. The CDR3 loop is CASASGSGYGYTF. The CDR3 DNA follows: TGTGCCAGCGCTTCGGGGTCCGGCTATGGCTACACCTTC.

The chain is built from TRBV7-2 and TRBJ2-7; TRBD1 might be the D (6 bases). The CDR3 spans 14 residues. CDR1 and CDR2 from the germline V gene are SGHTA and FQGNSA. The V and J ends lost 5 bases and 0 bases respectively, with 11 bases between them. Written as DNA, the CDR3 is TGTGCCAGCAGCATCGGACAGAACTCCTACGAGCAGTACTTC. Encoded protein: CASSIGQNSYEQYF.

The chain employs TRBV28 and TRBJ1-4; perhaps TRBD1 as D (5 bases). Germline V gene sequence: CDR1 MDHEN, CDR2 SYDVKM. There are 17 residues in the CDR3. The V and J ends lost 4 bases and 11 bases respectively, with 26 bases between them. Written as DNA, the CDR3 is TGTGCCAGCAGTTCCGCAGGGTGGGTAGACCGGGCCATGAAACTGTTTTTT. This sequence encodes CASSSAGWVDRAMKLFF.

The chain links TRBV19 to TRBJ1-6; TRBD1 matches 12 bases. Germline V gives CDR1 LNHDA, CDR2 SQIVND (reference sequence). V lost 5 bases to trimming and J lost 10 bases; unmatched junction nucleotides: 12. The CDR3 totals 17 residues. As DNA, the CDR3 is TGTGCCAGTAGTGCCCCGGGACAGGGGGCGCGAAGATCACCCCTCCACTTT. Amino acids: CASSAPGQGARRSPLHF.

V usage is TRBV24-1 and J usage is TRBJ2-5, with 10 bases that match TRBD1. Germline trimming cut 3 bases from V and 5 bases from J; bases unmatched to any gene: 8. From germline, CDR1 is KGHDR and CDR2 SFDVKD. The CDR3 runs 16 residues. The CDR3, as DNA: TGTGCCACCAGTGATCCGGGACAGGGGTCGGGGGAGACCCAGTACTTC. It specifies CATSDPGQGSGETQYF.

This clone was seen a single time. The chain carries TRBV6-6 and TRBJ2-7, with TRBD2 matching 12 bases. CDR3 length: 14 amino acids. Trimming took 4 bases from V and 4 from J; bases not matched to a gene: 2. Per the germline V gene, CDR1 is MNHNY and CDR2 is SVGAGI (reference sequence). CDR3 residues: CASSSSGRVYEQYF. The CDR3 DNA reads as TGTGCCAGCAGTTCTAGCGGGAGGGTATACGAGCAGTACTTC.

The chain recombines TRBV19 with TRBJ2-7; TRBD1 matches 10 bases. The J segment lost 9 bases and the V segment lost 4 bases, leaving 3 bases of the junction unmatched. This CDR3 spans 12 amino acids. The germline V gene has CDR1 LNHDA and CDR2 SQIVND (reference sequence). In DNA, the CDR3 is TGTGCCAGTAGTACCCGGGACAGGGGGCAGTACTTC. Protein: CASSTRDRGQYF.

The V call is TRBV4-1, the J call TRBJ1-6; the D is unclear. Per germline, CDR1 MGHRA and CDR2 YSYEKL. V was trimmed by 0 bases and J by 10 bases, leaving 7 bases between them. There are 13 residues in the CDR3. The CDR3 spells CASSQEAASPLHF. CDR3 DNA: TGCGCCAGCAGCCAAGAGGCGGCCTCACCCCTCCACTTT.

This chain links TRBV27 with TRBJ2-1; maybe TRBD1 (5 bases). V was clipped by 6 bases and J by 3 bases, with 6 bases between them. Germline V gene data show CDR1 as MNHEY and CDR2 as SMNVEV (reference sequence). The CDR3 is 12 residues long. CDR3: CASSDSYNEQFF. The CDR3 nucleotides are TGTGCCAGCAGCGACAGCTACAATGAGCAGTTCTTC.

This clone was seen a handful of times. This chain connects TRBV10-3 to TRBJ2-5, with TRBD2 matching 12 bases. Germline values: CDR1 ENHRY, CDR2 SYGVKD. The CDR3 extends over 16 amino acids. V trimming: 2 bases; J trimming: 5 bases; junction bases outside the gene matches: 6. The CDR3 sequence is CAISERQTSGSETQYF. The CDR3, as DNA: TGTGCCATCAGTGAGCGCCAGACTAGCGGGAGTGAGACCCAGTACTTC.

The V call is TRBV14, the J call TRBJ2-3; D unclear. The CDR3 covers 14 residues. The V end was cut by 4 bases, the J end by 2 bases, with 10 bases between. CDR1 and CDR2 from the germline V gene are SGHDN and FVKESK. CDR3: CASSPQAHTDTQYF. In nucleotides, the CDR3 is TGTGCCAGCAGCCCACAAGCGCACACAGATACGCAGTATTTT.

This clone was picked up a small number of times. The rearrangement joins TRBV9 to TRBJ1-2; D might be TRBD1 (6 bases). This CDR3 region has 16 residues. Germline CDR1 is SGDLS and CDR2 is YYNGEE. Trimming left V 0 bases short and J 5 bases short, with 17 bases between. The DNA of the CDR3 is TGTGCCAGCAGCGTAGCTAGGACAGACTTTAGTTATGGCTACACCTTC. Translating gives CASSVARTDFSYGYTF.

The J gene is TRBJ1-2, the V gene TRBV7-9; 10 nucleotides match TRBD1. Germline V lookup: CDR1 SEHNR, CDR2 FQNEAQ (reference sequence). The CDR3 runs 15 residues. The ends lost 5 bases at V and 6 bases at J; junction bases unmatched: 9. CDR3 residues: CASSPHSGTGDGYTF. DNA for the CDR3: TGTGCCAGCAGCCCCCACTCCGGGACAGGGGATGGCTACACCTTC.

The chain carries TRBV9 and TRBJ2-7; D possibly corresponds to TRBD2 (5 bases). Between the trimmed V and J ends, which lost 0 bases and 4 bases, there was a span of 14 bases. Germline CDR1 is SGDLS and CDR2 is YYNGEE. The CDR3 consists of 15 residues. The CDR3 bases are TGTGCCAGCAGCGTAGCCCCGGGGTTGATGTACGAGCAGTACTTC. This encodes CASSVAPGLMYEQYF.